This TCR beta chain stems from a study of shared clonotypes between healthy human individuals. In the study overall: CD4 naive and CD4 memory each took three plates per donor, while CD8 naive took two and CD8 memory one. Study conclusions and caveats: Richness estimates generally favored naive over memory subsets. Having only a few donors restricted how much genetic and exposure-history diversity was captured. Researchers sampled blood only, noting tissue repertoires likely differ.

TCRdb keeps only in-frame clones here, not all; method: immunoSEQ multiplex PCR. This table has a few million clones, roughly nine tenths appearing once. Worth noting for this clone: Its antigen is not known.

The CDR3 is 15 residues long. The germline gives CDR1 MNHNS, CDR2 SASEGT. V lost 2 bases to trimming and J lost 7 bases, with 17 bases between them. Sequenced material: naive CD4+ T cells sorted from blood. As to subset: CD45RA+ positively selected. The receptor's source is a man aged 18 to 30 in good health. The chain has TRBV6-1 and TRBJ1-2; D is possibly TRBD1 (5 bases). Here the CDR3 DNA reads TGTGCCAGCAGTGAACGATTGGGGCAGGTGGGTGGCTACACCTTC. This codes for CASSERLGQVGGYTF.